Following are 6 T cell receptor beta chains from one sample sequenced in a study of shared clonotypes between healthy human individuals. Naive CD8 populations comprised CD45RO-negative cells positively selected for CCR7, excluding terminally differentiated effector memory CD45RA+ cells. Only in-frame clones appear in the TCRdb table, and some are missing; sequencing was by immunoSEQ multiplex PCR. The table records about 1.9 million clones, roughly 93% of them present only once. The sequencing sample was made of naive CD8+ T cells from PBMCs. These receptors originate from a man aged 18 to 30 in good health. Some clones in this sample may be carry-over from other donors' samples.

The rearrangement uses TRBV18 and TRBJ1-2; TRBD1 matches at 8 bases. The CDR3 consists of 16 residues. Per the germline V gene, CDR1 is KGHSH and CDR2 is LQKENI. V lost 5 bases and J lost 2; bases outside the gene matches: 10. The chain's CDR3 is CASSLGQAESNYGYTF. The CDR3 coding sequence is TGTGCCAGCTCATTGGGACAGGCGGAATCCAACTATGGCTACACCTTC.

V gene TRBV4-3 combines with J gene TRBJ2-7; 9 bases are a match to TRBD1. V lost 2 bases to trimming and J lost 7 bases; unmatched junction nucleotides: 9. CDR1 is LGHNA, CDR2 YSLEER, per germline. The CDR3 totals 15 residues. CDR3 residues: CASSQSRTGAWEQYF. Here the CDR3 DNA reads TGCGCCAGCAGCCAATCTCGGACAGGGGCATGGGAGCAGTACTTC.

The chain recombines TRBV4-1 with TRBJ2-2, with 9 bases aligning to TRBD1. J was trimmed by 6 bases and V by 6 bases; bases with no gene match: 11. The CDR3 has 16 amino acids. CDR1 is MGHRA, CDR2 YSYEKL, per germline. CDR3 loop: CASRSSGTGFAGELFF. In nucleotides, the CDR3 is TGCGCCAGCAGGTCCTCCGGGACAGGGTTCGCCGGGGAGCTGTTTTTT.

V and J are TRBV2 and TRBJ2-1; D is possibly TRBD2 (6 bases). Germline assignment: CDR1 SNHLY and CDR2 FYNNEI. Trimming cost V 1 base and J 3 bases, with 13 bases left between them. The CDR3 contains 16 residues. In nucleotides, the CDR3 is TGTGCCAGCAGTGAAGGGGCAGGAGGGAACTACAATGAGCAGTTCTTC. Protein product: CASSEGAGGNYNEQFF.

The chain links TRBV4-3 to TRBJ2-2, with D hard to call. Per the germline V gene, CDR1 is LGHNA and CDR2 is YSLEER. The CDR3 is 15 amino acids. Trimming pared 2 bases from V and 0 bases from J, leaving 7 bases between. This chain's CDR3 is CASSQLLANTGELFF. The CDR3 nucleotides read TGCGCCAGCAGCCAACTTCTAGCGAACACCGGGGAGCTGTTTTTT.

The sample holds one count of this clone. The rearrangement joins TRBV28 to TRBJ2-7, with D hard to call. V dropped 5 bases and J dropped 2 bases, with 13 bases sitting between them. The CDR3 spans 14 residues. CDR1 and CDR2 (germline): MDHEN, SYDVKM. Here the CDR3 reads CASSEHRKPYEQYF. In DNA, the CDR3 is TGTGCCAGCAGTGAACACCGTAAGCCCTACGAGCAGTACTTC.